The entry that follows covers one T cell receptor (beta chain) sequence. The source of the sample is a study of blood T cell repertoires in COVID-19. TCRdb's copy holds only in-frame clones and misses some; the assay was immunoSEQ multiplex PCR. The sample includes around 77,000 clones, 75% to 90% seen only once; the top ten take under 6%. The germline V gene encodes CDR1 SGHRS and CDR2 YFSETQ. The CDR3 consists of 15 residues. V shed 0 bases and J shed 0 bases, with 7 bases lying between them. This receptor was obtained from an older man with acute or convalescent COVID-19. The gene calls are TRBV5-1 and TRBJ2-1; the D gene is possibly TRBD2 (5 bases). The sequencing input was peripheral blood. The CDR3 sequence: CASSLVRGSYNEQFF. The CDR3 nucleotides are TGCGCCAGCAGCTTGGTACGGGGCTCCTACAATGAGCAGTTCTTC. The variable domain in full, with the rest retrieved from reference TRBV5-1 and TRBJ2-1, is KAGVTQTPRYLIKTRGQQVTLSCSPISGHRSVSWYQQTPGQGLQFLFEYFSETQRNKGNFPGRFSGRQFSNSRSEMNVSTLELGDSALYLCASSLVRGSYNEQFFGPGTRLTVL.